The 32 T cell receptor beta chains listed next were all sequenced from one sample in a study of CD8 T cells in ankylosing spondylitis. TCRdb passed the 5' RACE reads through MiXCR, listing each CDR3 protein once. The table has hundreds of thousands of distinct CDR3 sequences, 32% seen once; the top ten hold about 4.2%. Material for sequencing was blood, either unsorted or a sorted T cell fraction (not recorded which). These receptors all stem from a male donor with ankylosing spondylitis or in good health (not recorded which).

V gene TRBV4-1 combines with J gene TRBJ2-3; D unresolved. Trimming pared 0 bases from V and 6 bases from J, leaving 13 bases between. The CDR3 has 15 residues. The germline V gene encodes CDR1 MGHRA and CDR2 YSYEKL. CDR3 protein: CASSQEANKVDTQYF. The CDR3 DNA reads TGCGCCAGCAGCCAAGAAGCCAATAAGGTCGATACGCAGTATTTT.

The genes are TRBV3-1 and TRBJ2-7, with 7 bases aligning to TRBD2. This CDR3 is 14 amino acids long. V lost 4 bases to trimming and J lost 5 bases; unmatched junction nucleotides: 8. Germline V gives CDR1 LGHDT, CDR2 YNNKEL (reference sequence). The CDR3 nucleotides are TGTGCCAGCAGCCTGATGGGAGGGGAGAACGAGCAGTACTTC. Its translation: CASSLMGGENEQYF.

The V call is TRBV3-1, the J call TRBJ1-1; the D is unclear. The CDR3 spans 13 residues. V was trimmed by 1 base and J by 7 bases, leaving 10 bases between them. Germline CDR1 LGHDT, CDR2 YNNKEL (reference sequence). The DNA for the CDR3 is TGTGCCAGCAGCCAAGCCAGGTACATTGAAGCTTTCTTT. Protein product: CASSQARYIEAFF.

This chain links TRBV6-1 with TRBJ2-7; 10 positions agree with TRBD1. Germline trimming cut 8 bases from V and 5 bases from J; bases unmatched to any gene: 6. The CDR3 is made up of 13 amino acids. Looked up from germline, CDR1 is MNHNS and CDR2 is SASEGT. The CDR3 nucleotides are TGTGCCAGCTCCCGGGACAGGGGCCACGAGCAGTACTTC. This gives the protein CASSRDRGHEQYF.

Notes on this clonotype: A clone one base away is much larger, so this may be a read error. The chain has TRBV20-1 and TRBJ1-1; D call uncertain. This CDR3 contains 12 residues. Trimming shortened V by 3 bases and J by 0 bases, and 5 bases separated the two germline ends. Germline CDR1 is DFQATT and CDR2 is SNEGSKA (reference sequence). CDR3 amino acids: CSASFLNTEAFF. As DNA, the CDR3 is TGCAGTGCTAGTTTCCTGAACACTGAAGCTTTCTTT.

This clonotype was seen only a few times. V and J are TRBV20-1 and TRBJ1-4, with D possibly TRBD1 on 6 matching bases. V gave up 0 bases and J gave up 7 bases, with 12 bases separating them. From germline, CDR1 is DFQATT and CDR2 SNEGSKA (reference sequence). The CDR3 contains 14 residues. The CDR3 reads CSARDSGEGEKLFF. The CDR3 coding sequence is TGCAGTGCTAGAGATTCAGGGGAGGGTGAAAAACTGTTTTTT.

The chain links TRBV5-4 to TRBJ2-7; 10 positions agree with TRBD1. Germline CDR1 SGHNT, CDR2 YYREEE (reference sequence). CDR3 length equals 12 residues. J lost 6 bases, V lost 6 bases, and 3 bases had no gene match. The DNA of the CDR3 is TGTGCCAGCAAAGACAGGGGGCTCGAGCAGTACTTC. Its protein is CASKDRGLEQYF. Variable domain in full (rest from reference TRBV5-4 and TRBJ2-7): ETGVTQSPTHLIKTRGQQVTLRCSSQSGHNTVSWYQQALGQGPQFIFQYYREEENGRGNFPPRFSGLQFPNYSSELNVNALELDDSALYLCASKDRGLEQYFGPGTRLTVT.

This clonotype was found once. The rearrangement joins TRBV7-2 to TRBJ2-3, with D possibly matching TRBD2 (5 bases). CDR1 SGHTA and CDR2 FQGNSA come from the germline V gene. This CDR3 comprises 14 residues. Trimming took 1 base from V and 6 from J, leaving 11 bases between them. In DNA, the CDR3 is TGTGCCAGCAGCTTAGATTCGGGGTGGGATACGCAGTATTTT. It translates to CASSLDSGWDTQYF.

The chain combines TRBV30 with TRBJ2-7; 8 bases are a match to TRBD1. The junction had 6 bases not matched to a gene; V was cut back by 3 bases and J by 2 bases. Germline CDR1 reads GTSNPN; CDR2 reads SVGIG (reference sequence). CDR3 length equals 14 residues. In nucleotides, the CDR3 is TGTGCCTGGAGGAGGCCGACAGGGGCCTACGAGCAGTACTTC. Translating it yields CAWRRPTGAYEQYF. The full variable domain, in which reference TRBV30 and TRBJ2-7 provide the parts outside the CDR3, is SQTIHQWPATLVQPVGSPLSLECTVEGTSNPNLYWYRQAAGRGLQLLFYSVGIGQISSEVPQNLSASRPQDRQFILSSKKLLLSDSGFYLCAWRRPTGAYEQYFGPGTRLTVT.

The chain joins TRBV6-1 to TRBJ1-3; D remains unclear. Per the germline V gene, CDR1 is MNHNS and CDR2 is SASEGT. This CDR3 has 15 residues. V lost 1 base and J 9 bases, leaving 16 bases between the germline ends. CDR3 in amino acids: CASSEGQIGPSTIYF. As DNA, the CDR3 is TGTGCCAGCAGTGAAGGCCAGATTGGACCTAGCACCATATATTTT.

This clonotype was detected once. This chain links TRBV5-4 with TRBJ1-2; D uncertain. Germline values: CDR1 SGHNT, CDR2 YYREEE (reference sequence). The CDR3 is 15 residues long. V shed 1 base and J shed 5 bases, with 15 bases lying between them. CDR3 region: CASSLYRLSQYGYTF. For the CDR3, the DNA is TGTGCCAGCAGCTTGTATCGGTTGTCGCAGTATGGCTACACCTTC.

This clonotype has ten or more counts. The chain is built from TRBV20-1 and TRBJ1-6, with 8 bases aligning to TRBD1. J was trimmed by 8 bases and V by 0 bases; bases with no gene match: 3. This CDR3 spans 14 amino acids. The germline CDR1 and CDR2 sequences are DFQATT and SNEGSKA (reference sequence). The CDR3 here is CSARDGQGDSPLHF. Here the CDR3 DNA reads TGCAGTGCTAGAGATGGACAGGGTGATTCACCCCTCCACTTT.

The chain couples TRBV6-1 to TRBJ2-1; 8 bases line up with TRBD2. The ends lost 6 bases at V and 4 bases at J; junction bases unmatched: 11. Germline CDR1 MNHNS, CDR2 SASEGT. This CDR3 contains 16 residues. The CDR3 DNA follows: TGTGCCAGCAGCCCCGACGGGGGGGCCGTATACAATGAGCAGTTCTTC. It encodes CASSPDGGAVYNEQFF.

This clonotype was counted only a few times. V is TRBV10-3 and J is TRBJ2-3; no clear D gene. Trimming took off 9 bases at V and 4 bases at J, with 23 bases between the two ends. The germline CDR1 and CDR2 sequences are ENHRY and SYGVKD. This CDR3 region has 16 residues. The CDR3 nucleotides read TGTGCCATTACCCCTTGGACCAGCGAGCAATCAGATACGCAGTATTTT. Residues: CAITPWTSEQSDTQYF.

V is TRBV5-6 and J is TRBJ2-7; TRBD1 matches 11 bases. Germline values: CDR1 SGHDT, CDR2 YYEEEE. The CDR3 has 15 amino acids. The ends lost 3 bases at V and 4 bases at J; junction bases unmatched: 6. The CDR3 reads CASSSADRGRYEQYF. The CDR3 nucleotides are TGTGCCAGCAGCTCCGCGGACAGGGGGCGATACGAGCAGTACTTC.

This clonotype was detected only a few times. The CDR3 DNA reads as TGTGCCAGCAGCTCTGGACTAGCGGGGCGCCTGAGCACAGATACGCAGTATTTT. This codes for CASSSGLAGRLSTDTQYF. The rearrangement joins TRBV11-2 to TRBJ2-3; the match to TRBD2 covers 12 bases. The CDR3 spans 18 residues. Per the germline V gene, CDR1 is SGHAT and CDR2 is FQNNGV. The V gene end was trimmed by 4 bases and the J gene end by 0 bases; junction bases not matched to a gene: 8.

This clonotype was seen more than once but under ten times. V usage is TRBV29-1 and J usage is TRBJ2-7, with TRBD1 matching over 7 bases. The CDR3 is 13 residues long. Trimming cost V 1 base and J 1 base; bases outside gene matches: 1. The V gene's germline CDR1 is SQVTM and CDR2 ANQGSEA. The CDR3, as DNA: TGCAGCGTTGAAGTACAGGGGTCCTACGAGCAGTACTTC. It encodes CSVEVQGSYEQYF.

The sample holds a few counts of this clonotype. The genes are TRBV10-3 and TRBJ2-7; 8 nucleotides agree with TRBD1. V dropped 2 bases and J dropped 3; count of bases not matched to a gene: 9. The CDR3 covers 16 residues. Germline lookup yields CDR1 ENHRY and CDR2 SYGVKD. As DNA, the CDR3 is TGTGCCATCAGTGAGACGGGACAGGTGATGGGCTACGAGCAGTACTTC. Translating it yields CAISETGQVMGYEQYF.

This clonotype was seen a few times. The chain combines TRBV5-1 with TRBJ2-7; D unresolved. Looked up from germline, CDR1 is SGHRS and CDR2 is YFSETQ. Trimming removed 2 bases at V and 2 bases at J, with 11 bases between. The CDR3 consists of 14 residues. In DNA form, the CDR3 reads TGCGCCAGCAGCTTCGATTTCGGCACCTACGAGCAGTACTTC. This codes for CASSFDFGTYEQYF.

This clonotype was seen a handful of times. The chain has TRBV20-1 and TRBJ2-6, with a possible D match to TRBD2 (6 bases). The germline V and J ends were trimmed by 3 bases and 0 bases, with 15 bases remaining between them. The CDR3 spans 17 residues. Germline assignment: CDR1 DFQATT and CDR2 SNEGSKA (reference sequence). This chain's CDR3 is CSARALGGSSGANVLTF. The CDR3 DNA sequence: TGCAGTGCTAGGGCCCTTGGAGGGTCCTCTGGGGCCAACGTCCTGACTTTC.

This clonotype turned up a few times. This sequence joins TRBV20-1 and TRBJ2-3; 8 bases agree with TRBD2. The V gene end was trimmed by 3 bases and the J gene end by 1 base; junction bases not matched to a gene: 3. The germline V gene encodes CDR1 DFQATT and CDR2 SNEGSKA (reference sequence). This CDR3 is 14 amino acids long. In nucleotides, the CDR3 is TGCAGTGCTAGTGAGCGGGGGCGCACAGATACGCAGTATTTT. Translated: CSASERGRTDTQYF.

The CDR3 region has the DNA TGTGCCAGCAGGATGGGACAGGCCTACGAGCAGTACTTC. Protein product: CASRMGQAYEQYF. This chain connects TRBV27 to TRBJ2-7, with 8 bases identical to TRBD1. Per the germline V gene, CDR1 is MNHEY and CDR2 is SMNVEV (reference sequence). Unmatched junction bases numbered 3, after V lost 6 bases and J lost 2 bases. The CDR3 is made up of 13 amino acids.

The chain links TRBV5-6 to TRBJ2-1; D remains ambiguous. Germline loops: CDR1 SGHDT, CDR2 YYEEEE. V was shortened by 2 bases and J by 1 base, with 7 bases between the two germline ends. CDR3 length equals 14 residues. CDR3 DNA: TGTGCCAGCAGCTTACTCGATTCCTACAATGAGCAGTTCTTC. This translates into CASSLLDSYNEQFF.

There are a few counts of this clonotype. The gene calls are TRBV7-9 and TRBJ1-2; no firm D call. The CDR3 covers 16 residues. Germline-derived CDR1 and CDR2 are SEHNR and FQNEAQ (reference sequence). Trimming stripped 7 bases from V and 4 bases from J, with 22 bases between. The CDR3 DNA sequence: TGTGCCAGCATTACGGATGTACCCGGAAACCCCTATGGCTACACCTTC. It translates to CASITDVPGNPYGYTF.

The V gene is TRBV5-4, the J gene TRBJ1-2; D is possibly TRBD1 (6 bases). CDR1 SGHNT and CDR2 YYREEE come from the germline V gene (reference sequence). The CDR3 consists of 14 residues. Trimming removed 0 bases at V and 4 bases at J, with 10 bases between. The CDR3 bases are TGTGCCAGCAGCTTGGGGACAGTAGGCTATGGCTACACCTTC. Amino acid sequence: CASSLGTVGYGYTF.

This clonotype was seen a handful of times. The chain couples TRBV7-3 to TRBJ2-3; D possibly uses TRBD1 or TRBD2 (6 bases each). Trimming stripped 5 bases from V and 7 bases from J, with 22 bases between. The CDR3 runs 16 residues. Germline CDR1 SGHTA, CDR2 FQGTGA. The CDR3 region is CASSPAPLGGTHTQYF. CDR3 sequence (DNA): TGTGCCAGCAGCCCCGCCCCACTGGGGGGCACGCATACGCAGTATTTT.

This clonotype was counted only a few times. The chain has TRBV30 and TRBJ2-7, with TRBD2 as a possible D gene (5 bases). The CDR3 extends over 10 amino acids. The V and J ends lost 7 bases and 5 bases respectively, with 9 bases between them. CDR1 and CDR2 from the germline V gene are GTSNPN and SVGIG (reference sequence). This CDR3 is CASGRHEQYF. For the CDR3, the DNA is TGTGCCTCGGGAAGGCACGAGCAGTACTTC.

The CDR3 sequence is CASSLGVVTSGYEQYF. CDR3 bases: TGTGCCAGCAGCTTAGGGGTGGTGACTAGCGGCTACGAGCAGTACTTC. V usage is TRBV7-8 and J usage is TRBJ2-7; 9 bases align to TRBD2. Germline CDR1 is SGHVS and CDR2 is FQNEAQ. CDR3 size: 16 residues. V was clipped by 1 base and J by 3 bases; unmatched bases: 7.

In DNA form, the CDR3 reads TGCAGCGTTTCAACAGGGTGGTTCGGGGAGCTGTTTTTT. Translating it yields CSVSTGWFGELFF. The gene calls are TRBV29-1 and TRBJ2-2, with D tentatively TRBD1 (6 bases). The CDR3 is 13 amino acids. Germline lookup yields CDR1 SQVTM and CDR2 ANQGSEA. V lost 5 bases, J lost 7 bases, and 14 bases lay in between.

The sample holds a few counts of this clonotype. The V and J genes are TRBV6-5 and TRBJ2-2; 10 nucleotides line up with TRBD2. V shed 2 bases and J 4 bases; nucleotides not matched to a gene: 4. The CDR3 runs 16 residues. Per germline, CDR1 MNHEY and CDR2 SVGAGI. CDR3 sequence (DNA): TGTGCCAGCAGTTACGCTAGCGGGGGAATCACCGGGGAGCTGTTTTTT. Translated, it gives CASSYASGGITGELFF.

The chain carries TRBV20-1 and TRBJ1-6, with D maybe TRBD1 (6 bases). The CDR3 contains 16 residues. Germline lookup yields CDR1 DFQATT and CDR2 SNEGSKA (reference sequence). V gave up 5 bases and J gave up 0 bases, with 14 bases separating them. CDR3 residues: CSAGSGGSSYNSPLHF. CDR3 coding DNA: TGCAGTGCTGGGTCGGGGGGCAGCTCCTATAATTCACCCCTCCACTTT.

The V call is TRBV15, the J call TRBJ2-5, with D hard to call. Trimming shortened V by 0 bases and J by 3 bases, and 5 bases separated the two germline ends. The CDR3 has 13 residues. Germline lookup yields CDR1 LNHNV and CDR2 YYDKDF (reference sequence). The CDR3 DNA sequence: TGTGCCACCAGCAGAGAACCGAAAGAGACCCAGTACTTC. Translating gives CATSREPKETQYF.